This T cell receptor (beta chain) stems from a study of shared clonotypes between healthy human individuals. CD8 cells regarded as naive lacked CD45RO, were positively chosen for CCR7, and omitted terminally differentiated effector memory CD45RA+ cells. Every subset had its genomic DNA shared out evenly among several immunoSEQ plates. Produced via immunoSEQ multiplex PCR; TCRdb's table is partial and in-frame only. The sample yields about 2.1 million clones, 85% to 95% seen once. The germline V gene encodes CDR1 MNHEY and CDR2 SMNVEV (reference sequence). This CDR3 spans 13 amino acids. V dropped 5 bases and J dropped 10 bases, with 17 bases sitting between them.

The chain combines TRBV27 with TRBJ1-1, with unresolved D. This receptor was obtained from a man between 18 and 29 years old in good health. Some clones in this sample may be carry-over from other donors' samples. Sequenced input: naive CD8+ T cells from PBMCs. The CDR3 coding sequence is TGTGCCAGCAGTCCCCGATACCTAAGTGTAGCTTTCTTT. It translates to CASSPRYLSVAFF.